This T cell receptor beta chain was obtained from a study of blood T cell repertoires in COVID-19. The protocol was immunoSEQ multiplex PCR, while the TCRdb copy is restricted to in-frame clones and leaves out a portion. Seen here are about 250,000 clones, roughly 85% observed once, and the top ten hold about 5.1%. The sample comprised peripheral blood. The source of this sequence is a man aged 45-60 years with active or convalescent COVID-19.

CDR3 region: CASSLGRSTEAFF. CDR3 DNA: TGTGCCAGCAGTTTAGGGAGGTCCACTGAAGCTTTCTTT. The chain employs TRBV12-3 or TRBV12-4 and TRBJ1-1; D is ambiguous. This CDR3 contains 13 residues. Trimming left V 1 base short and J 4 bases short, with 7 bases between.